The 30 T cell receptor beta chains below come from one sample, sequenced in a study of T cell repertoires in cytomegalovirus infection. TCRdb re-derived calls from the reads in MiXCR, one entry per CDR3 protein. The sample lists hundreds of thousands of distinct CDR3 sequences; roughly 15% were seen once. The sequenced material came from PBMCs. These receptor sequences come from a human donor in good health (CMV status not recorded). Some clones in this sample may be carry-over from other donors' samples.

V usage is TRBV5-4 and J usage is TRBJ1-6, with D perhaps matching TRBD1 (5 bases). Germline V CDR1 and CDR2: SGHNT, YYREEE (reference sequence). CDR3 length: 15 residues. Trimming stripped 6 bases from V and 6 bases from J, with 16 bases between. The CDR3 here is CASTSGQGGNSPLHF. Written as DNA, the CDR3 is TGTGCCAGCACCTCCGGCCAGGGTGGTAATTCACCCCTCCACTTT.

Many counts were recorded for this clonotype. The rearrangement joins TRBV7-9 to TRBJ1-1; D unresolved. CDR1 is SEHNR, CDR2 FQNEAQ, per germline (reference sequence). Trimming stripped 8 bases from V and 0 bases from J, with 19 bases between. The CDR3 extends over 16 amino acids. CDR3 sequence: CASFLVVYGMNTEAFF. The CDR3 bases are TGTGCCAGCTTCCTAGTCGTGTACGGCATGAACACTGAAGCTTTCTTT.

This rearrangement joins TRBV7-9 to TRBJ1-1; D gene unclear. V was clipped by 5 bases and J by 3 bases, with 22 bases between them. The CDR3 has 17 amino acids. Looked up from germline, CDR1 is SEHNR and CDR2 is FQNEAQ (reference sequence). For the CDR3, the DNA is TGTGCCAGCAGCCTCCCAGGCCTCCGGGGAAGGGACACTGAAGCTTTCTTT. It translates to CASSLPGLRGRDTEAFF.

Ten or more counts support this clonotype. V usage is TRBV4-1 and J usage is TRBJ2-7; the match to TRBD2 covers 12 bases. V lost 4 bases to trimming and J lost 4 bases; unmatched junction nucleotides: 8. This CDR3 has 16 amino acids. Germline lookup yields CDR1 MGHRA and CDR2 YSYEKL. The CDR3 coding sequence is TGCGCCAGCAGCCGCGGACTAGCGGGGATGGCTTACGAGCAGTACTTC. Translating gives CASSRGLAGMAYEQYF.

Concerning this clonotype: A clone one base away is much larger, so this may be a read error. This sequence joins TRBV12-3 or TRBV12-4 and TRBJ2-7, with D unresolved. V lost 7 bases, J lost 6 bases, and 16 bases lay in between. This CDR3 is 13 amino acids long. In nucleotides, the CDR3 is TGTGCCAGCACCCTGTCGGAGCCGAGCGAGCAGTACTTC. It translates to CASTLSEPSEQYF.

The V gene is TRBV2, the J gene TRBJ1-6; D may be TRBD1 (6 bases). The CDR3 totals 14 residues. Germline-derived CDR1 and CDR2 are SNHLY and FYNNEI. V gave up 6 bases and J gave up 2 bases, with 8 bases separating them. The CDR3 sequence is CASRQGPYNSPLHF. In DNA form, the CDR3 reads TGTGCCAGCAGACAGGGACCCTATAATTCACCCCTCCACTTT. Based on the CDR3 plus reference TRBV2 and TRBJ1-6, the full variable domain is EPEVTQTPSHQVTQMGQEVILRCVPISNHLYFYWYRQILGQKVEFLVSFYNNEISEKSEIFDDQFSVERPDGSNFTLKIRSTKLEDSAMYFCASRQGPYNSPLHFGNGTRLTVT.

J is TRBJ2-1 and V is TRBV28, with 9 bases aligning to TRBD1. Germline V lookup: CDR1 MDHEN, CDR2 SYDVKM. The length of the CDR3 is 16 residues. V was pared by 11 bases and J by 7 bases, with 18 bases of the junction left unmatched. The DNA for the CDR3 is TGTGCCTCCAAGGGGACAGGGCACCCCTCGGGGAATGAGCAGTTCTTC. It translates to CASKGTGHPSGNEQFF. The whole variable domain, remainder taken from reference TRBV28 and TRBJ2-1, is DVKVTQSSRYLVKRTGEKVFLECVQDMDHENMFWYRQDPGLGLRLIYFSYDVKMKEKGDIPEGYSVSREKKERFSLILESASTNQTSMYLCASKGTGHPSGNEQFFGPGTRLTVL.

The V gene is TRBV24-1, the J gene TRBJ2-1; 8 bases agree with TRBD2. CDR1 KGHDR and CDR2 SFDVKD come from the germline V gene. The CDR3 totals 15 residues. Germline trimming cut 6 bases from V and 6 bases from J; bases unmatched to any gene: 9. CDR3: CATSPQAGASNEQFF. CDR3 in DNA: TGTGCCACCAGTCCACAAGCGGGGGCTAGCAATGAGCAGTTCTTC.

This sequence joins TRBV18 and TRBJ1-6; the D gene is possibly TRBD1 (6 bases). Germline CDR1 and CDR2: KGHSH and LQKENI. Trimming cost V 2 bases and J 3 bases, with 11 bases left between them. The CDR3 consists of 16 residues. The CDR3 region is CASSPVGADYNSPLHF. The CDR3, as DNA: TGTGCCAGCTCACCAGTGGGGGCTGACTATAATTCACCCCTCCACTTT.

This clonotype was picked up many times. CDR3 nucleotide sequence: TGTGCCAGCAGCTTATTAGCGGGGGGCTTCAATGAGCAGTTCTTC. It yields the protein CASSLLAGGFNEQFF. The rearrangement uses TRBV7-3 and TRBJ2-1; TRBD2 matches at 10 bases. V trimming: 2 bases; J trimming: 6 bases; junction bases outside the gene matches: 4. The CDR3 covers 15 residues. The germline CDR1 and CDR2 sequences are SGHTA and FQGTGA.

The chain is built from TRBV7-9 and TRBJ1-5; no reliable D call. Germline V gives CDR1 SEHNR, CDR2 FQNEAQ (reference sequence). The CDR3 spans 13 residues. Trimming shortened V by 3 bases and J by 7 bases, and 10 bases separated the two germline ends. This CDR3 reads CASSFGSGQPQHF. As DNA, the CDR3 is TGTGCCAGCAGCTTTGGGTCCGGACAGCCCCAGCATTTT.

This clonotype was recorded a few times. V usage is TRBV4-1 and J usage is TRBJ2-1; 10 bases align to TRBD1. The J segment lost 6 bases and the V segment lost 1 base, leaving 3 bases of the junction unmatched. This CDR3 contains 15 residues. Germline assignment: CDR1 MGHRA and CDR2 YSYEKL. The CDR3 DNA reads as TGCGCCAGCAGCCAAGGACAGGGGGCTTCCAATGAGCAGTTCTTC. Its protein is CASSQGQGASNEQFF.

The CDR3 region has the DNA TGTGCCACCAGCAGAGAAGGGGGGGCCTACGAGCAGTACTTC. This gives the protein CATSREGGAYEQYF. The V and J genes are TRBV15 and TRBJ2-7; weak D call: TRBD2 (7 bases). The CDR3 sequence is 14 residues long. Trimming left V 0 bases short and J 2 bases short, with 8 bases between. Germline lookup yields CDR1 LNHNV and CDR2 YYDKDF (reference sequence).

The rearrangement joins TRBV19 to TRBJ2-1; perhaps TRBD1 as D (5 bases). Deletions cut 2 bases from V and 3 bases from J, with 14 bases between. In germline, CDR1 is LNHDA, CDR2 SQIVND (reference sequence). CDR3 length: 16 residues. This CDR3 reads CASSIIFQGGYNEQFF. CDR3 DNA: TGTGCCAGTAGTATAATTTTCCAGGGTGGCTACAATGAGCAGTTCTTC.

The chain joins TRBV3-1 to TRBJ2-6, with 9 positions matching TRBD1. Losses at the gene ends were 4 bases for V and 0 bases for J; bases not matched to a gene: 4. The CDR3 extends over 17 amino acids. Germline V lookup: CDR1 LGHDT, CDR2 YNNKEL (reference sequence). For the CDR3, the DNA is TGTGCCAGCAGCCCGGGACAGGGTGCCTCTGGGGCCAACGTCCTGACTTTC. Amino acids: CASSPGQGASGANVLTF.

This clonotype was counted between two and nine times. The V gene is TRBV4-2, the J gene TRBJ1-4; possibly TRBD1 for D (5 bases). Trimming pared 4 bases from V and 2 bases from J, leaving 20 bases between. This CDR3 has 18 residues. CDR1 and CDR2 from the germline V gene are LGHNA and YNFKEQ. The CDR3 sequence: CASSRGVTEGITNEKLFF. The CDR3, as DNA: TGTGCCAGCAGCCGAGGAGTAACCGAGGGGATCACTAATGAAAAACTGTTTTTT.

The chain carries TRBV18 and TRBJ1-5; D is possibly TRBD1 (5 bases). The ends were cut back, 3 bases at V and 1 base at J, with 13 bases in the middle. CDR3 length equals 16 residues. From germline, CDR1 is KGHSH and CDR2 LQKENI. The CDR3 loop reads CASSPRGLWSNQPQHF. CDR3 nucleotide sequence: TGTGCCAGCTCACCGAGGGGCCTCTGGAGCAATCAGCCCCAGCATTTT.

This clonotype was recorded a few times. The rearrangement links TRBV7-2 to TRBJ2-3; no definite D call. There are 14 residues in the CDR3. The ends were cut back, 4 bases at V and 4 bases at J, with 12 bases in the middle. The V gene's germline CDR1 is SGHTA and CDR2 FQGNSA. The CDR3 spells CASSSYLEADTQYF. DNA of the CDR3: TGTGCCAGCAGCTCATATTTAGAAGCAGATACGCAGTATTTT.

CDR3 loop: CATSDPQGALGEQFF. As DNA, the CDR3 is TGTGCCACCAGTGATCCACAGGGTGCCCTAGGTGAGCAGTTCTTC. The V and J genes are TRBV24-1 and TRBJ2-1; weak D call: TRBD1 (6 bases). This CDR3 contains 15 residues. Trimming shortened V by 3 bases and J by 9 bases, and 17 bases separated the two germline ends. Germline V lookup: CDR1 KGHDR, CDR2 SFDVKD.

The CDR3 nucleotides read TGTGCCAGCAGTTTACTCAGCGGAGAAAACATTCAGTACTTC. This codes for CASSLLSGENIQYF. This chain joins TRBV12-3 or TRBV12-4 and TRBJ2-4, with D possibly being TRBD2 (5 bases). The V end was cut by 2 bases, the J end by 5 bases, with 10 bases between. The CDR3 spans 14 residues.

This clonotype was picked up many times. The chain employs TRBV12-3 or TRBV12-4 and TRBJ2-3; D is possibly TRBD1 (6 bases). V was clipped by 6 bases and J by 2 bases, with 12 bases between them. The CDR3 runs to 14 residues. The CDR3 coding sequence is TGTGCCAGCAGCGTAGGGGACAACACAGATACGCAGTATTTT. This codes for CASSVGDNTDTQYF.

On this clonotype itself: This may arise from a read error, as a much more abundant clone is one base away. The conserved phenylalanine or tryptophan is not found at the CDR3 terminus, so this likely reflects a read error. This chain joins TRBV28 and TRBJ2-7; 10 nucleotides agree with TRBD2. Trimming cost V 9 bases and J 2 bases; bases outside gene matches: 10. Per the germline V gene, CDR1 is MDHEN and CDR2 is SYDVKM. CDR3 length equals 15 residues. CDR3: CASRISGGPTYEQYL. CDR3 DNA: TGTGCCAGTCGGATTAGCGGGGGGCCGACCTACGAGCAGTACCTC.

This clonotype has ten or more counts. The rearrangement uses TRBV6-1 and TRBJ2-3; 7 nucleotides line up with TRBD1. The CDR3 loop spans 15 amino acids. After removal of 1 base from V and 5 bases from J, the junction contained 6 bases not matched to a gene. Looked up from germline, CDR1 is MNHNS and CDR2 is SASEGT. DNA for the CDR3: TGTGCCAGCAGTGAAGTTGAGGGGGCCCGAGATACGCAGTATTTT. Translation gives CASSEVEGARDTQYF.

Remarks on this clonotype: Given a much more abundant clone one base away, this may be a read error. The chain uses TRBV28 and TRBJ1-6, with D unresolved. From germline, CDR1 is MDHEN and CDR2 SYDVKM. This CDR3 has 13 residues. CDR3 DNA: TGTGTCAGTTCAATATTTGGGAATTCACCCCTCCACTTT. Translated: CVSSIFGNSPLHF.

Of note for this clonotype: A read error may be the cause here, since a much bigger clone is one base away. V usage is TRBV4-1 and J usage is TRBJ2-2, with 14 bases fitting TRBD2. The V gene's germline CDR1 is MGHRA and CDR2 YSYEKL. The CDR3 consists of 16 residues. The CDR3 bases are TGTGCCAGCAGCCAAGGACTAGCGGGGGGCGCCGGGGAGCAGTTTTTT. It encodes CASSQGLAGGAGEQFF.

There are a few counts of this clonotype. This chain uses TRBV2 with TRBJ2-1, with 8 bases matching TRBD1. Germline V gene data show CDR1 as SNHLY and CDR2 as FYNNEI. The CDR3 has 12 amino acids. V was pared by 5 bases and J by 10 bases, with 4 bases of the junction left unmatched. The CDR3 loop reads CASSLQGVEQFF. The CDR3 DNA sequence: TGTGCCAGCAGTCTACAGGGGGTAGAGCAGTTCTTC. Looking up the rest from reference TRBV2 and TRBJ2-1 gives the full variable domain: EPEVTQTPSHQVTQMGQEVILRCVPISNHLYFYWYRQILGQKVEFLVSFYNNEISEKSEIFDDQFSVERPDGSNFTLKIRSTKLEDSAMYFCASSLQGVEQFFGPGTRLTVL.

V is TRBV25-1 and J is TRBJ1-6; tentatively, D is TRBD1 (5 bases). Germline CDR1 is MGHDK and CDR2 is SYGVNS. The CDR3 is 14 amino acids. Trimming shortened V by 1 base and J by 11 bases, and 12 bases separated the two germline ends. The CDR3 region is CASSEWGNFTPLHF. The CDR3 DNA reads TGTGCCAGCAGTGAATGGGGGAATTTTACACCCCTCCACTTT. Filled out from reference TRBV25-1 and TRBJ1-6, the complete variable domain reads EADIYQTPRYLVIGTGKKITLECSQTMGHDKMYWYQQDPGMELHLIHYSYGVNSTEKGDLSSESTVSRIRTEHFPLTLESARPSHTSQYLCASSEWGNFTPLHFGNGTRLTVT.

The V call is TRBV5-1, the J call TRBJ2-2; no clear D. The V gene lost 1 base and the J gene lost 5 bases, with 18 bases spanning the gap. CDR1 SGHRS and CDR2 YFSETQ come from the germline V gene. The length of the CDR3 is 17 residues. CDR3 residues: CASSLSPTELLTGELFF. The CDR3, as DNA: TGCGCCAGCAGCTTGAGTCCCACCGAACTTTTAACCGGGGAGCTGTTTTTT.

In its sample, this clonotype was seen a few times. The rearrangement joins TRBV19 to TRBJ2-6; weak D call: TRBD1 (5 bases). The CDR3 is made up of 16 amino acids. The V and J ends lost 6 bases and 1 base respectively, with 13 bases between them. Germline lookup yields CDR1 LNHDA and CDR2 SQIVND (reference sequence). The CDR3 nucleotides are TGTGCCAGTAGCTCAGGGTTCAATTCTGGGGCCAACGTCCTGACTTTC. Translation: CASSSGFNSGANVLTF. The variable domain in full, completed from reference TRBV19 and TRBJ2-6, reads DGGITQSPKYLFRKEGQNVTLSCEQNLNHDAMYWYRQDPGQGLRLIYYSQIVNDFQKGDIAEGYSVSREKKESFPLTVTSAQKNPTAFYLCASSSGFNSGANVLTFGAGSRLTVL.

The rearrangement uses TRBV20-1 and TRBJ1-2, with D possibly matching TRBD1 (5 bases). Trimming pared 4 bases from V and 5 bases from J, leaving 20 bases between. This CDR3 contains 15 residues. The germline CDR1 and CDR2 sequences are DFQATT and SNEGSKA (reference sequence). CDR3 nucleotides: TGCAGTGCTATTGGGGCCCAGGGCGCGGGATATGGCTACACCTTC. Protein product: CSAIGAQGAGYGYTF.